This T cell receptor (beta chain) comes out of a study of CD8 T cell repertoires and HIV-1 epitope variants (dated by TCRdb to 2020 to 2022). About the investigation overall: T cells were stimulated in separate culture wells with each of twenty-five peptides representing autologous and known Gag and Nef epitope variants. Cultures were maintained for approximately ten days in IMDM with gentamicin, and half-media changes adding IL-2, IL-7 and IL-15 were performed on days 3 and 7. The epitopes tested covered three Gag epitope families plus Nef HW9 and YT9. The control conditions were a CMV, EBV and flu peptide pool, the Ebola AY9 epitope as a negative control, and a well with no peptide. A 1M T cell aliquot was kept as an uncultured baseline condition, separate from the approximately 83 T cell cultures. T cells were enriched with the EasySep Human T Cell Enrichment Kit and co-cultured with equal numbers of autologous T cell-negative cells as antigen-presenting cells. Running each culture condition in triplicate, except for one peptide done in duplicate, gave a total of approximately 90 T cell cultures.

Results and caveats for the whole study, not just this receptor: The assay identified only TCR beta chains and indicated proliferation to antigen, not T cell function or cytokine profile. A handful of clonotypes recognized the Nef KF9 family and one the HW9 family, with no responses to the TAALDMSHF plasma variant. Of the nine antigen-specific TCR beta clonotypes identified, six appeared cross-reactive for autologous or known escape epitope variants.

Remarks on this clone: The antigen it binds to is not known. Within one base of it there is no much larger clone, and no base qualities were kept.

The CDR1 and CDR2 encoded by the germline V gene (reference sequence) are SGHKS and YYEKEE. Trimming takes 1 base from V and 5 bases from J, and the germline ends sit 16 bases apart. The CDR3 contains 15 residues, cysteine and phenylalanine counted. Solely the CDR3 DNA is kept, with 45 bases framed from the first base. The immunoSEQ platform was used to sequence TCR beta CDR3 regions at survey depth. The QIAamp DNA micro kit was used to extract genomic DNA from every cultured and uncultured CD8+ T cell population. The original methods were these. Samples with under 5,000 productive reads were excluded, and this exclusion removed about 6.5% of the roughly 80 HIV peptide-stimulated cultures. A MANAFEST web app trimmed sequences to CDR3 and removed nonproductive sequences, CDR3s under 5 amino acids, and those not starting C or ending F/W. For a clonotype to count as antigen-specific, the clonotype had to expand relative to the no-peptide control in at least 2 of 3 replicates at FDR 0.01, and only within one epitope family. A frequency at least fivefold higher than in wells stimulated with peptides from other epitope families was additionally required for specific clonotypes. Held by TCRdb, this immuneACCESS table contains in-frame sequences only and omits some clones. Under half of the omission traces to an unresolved V gene where checked; the cause of the rest is unknown. For V, J and clone size, that table is used; D and trimming come from the DNA. For this sample the table gives 4,500 to 6,500 clones, of which roughly 70% were detected only once. The ten top clones hold roughly two fifths of the sample.

The EasySep Human CD8+ T Cell Enrichment Kit was used on day 10 to isolate CD8+ T cells from every culture. Here the chain combines TRBV5-5 and TRBJ2-7; perhaps TRBD2 is the D gene, with 5 bases matching. The receptor was isolated from a male donor with HIV. What was sequenced was cultured CD8+ T cells derived from PBMCs. The bases read TGTGCCAGCAGCTTGTCGGCGGGTTTGAGGAACGAGCAGTACTTC. Its protein is CASSLSAGLRNEQYF.